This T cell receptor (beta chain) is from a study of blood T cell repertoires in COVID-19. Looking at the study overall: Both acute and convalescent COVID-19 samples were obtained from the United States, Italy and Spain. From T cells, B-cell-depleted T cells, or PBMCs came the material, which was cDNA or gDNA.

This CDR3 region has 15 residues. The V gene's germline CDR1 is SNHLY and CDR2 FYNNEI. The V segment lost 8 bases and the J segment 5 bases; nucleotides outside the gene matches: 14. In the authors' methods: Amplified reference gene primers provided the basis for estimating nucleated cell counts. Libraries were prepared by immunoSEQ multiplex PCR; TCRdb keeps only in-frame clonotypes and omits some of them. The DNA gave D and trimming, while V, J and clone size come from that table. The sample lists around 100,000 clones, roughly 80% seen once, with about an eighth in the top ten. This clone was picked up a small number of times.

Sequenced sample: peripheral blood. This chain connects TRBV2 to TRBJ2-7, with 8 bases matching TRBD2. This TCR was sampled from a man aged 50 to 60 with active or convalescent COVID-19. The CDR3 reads CASLSLPGRAHEQYF. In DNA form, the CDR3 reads TGTGCCAGCCTTTCATTGCCCGGGAGGGCCCACGAGCAGTACTTC.